What follows describes a single TCR beta chain. Its antigen is currently unknown. The V and J ends lost 4 bases and 7 bases respectively, with 16 bases between them. The CDR3 extends over 15 amino acids. Germline V CDR1 and CDR2: MGHRA, YSYEKL. The sample comes from a study of radiotherapy plus CTLA-4 blockade in lung cancer. Study-wide results and limits: Interferon-beta and early blood T cell clone dynamics reportedly predicted response best. There was expansion of tumor-derived TCR clones in blood after radiotherapy plus ipilimumab.

Method: immunoSEQ multiplex PCR; TCRdb's copy keeps in-frame clones and lacks some. In the table there are approximately 50,000 clones, 82% of which are singletons. The chain has TRBV4-1 and TRBJ1-4; a possible D gene is TRBD1 (6 bases). Sequencing was performed on peripheral blood, taken from a patient treated with radiotherapy plus ipilimumab. The source of this sequence is a human donor with non-small cell lung cancer whose response to radiotherapy plus ipilimumab could not be evaluated. The chain's CDR3 is CASSRQGPSGEKLFF. The CDR3 DNA sequence: TGCGCCAGCAGCCGCCAGGGGCCGTCAGGTGAAAAACTGTTTTTT.